What follows are 17 T cell receptor beta chains derived from one specimen sequenced in a study of T cell responses to AZD1222 COVID-19 vaccine. Method: immunoSEQ multiplex PCR; TCRdb's copy keeps in-frame clones and lacks some. The sample consists of some 80,000 clones, over 65% of them appearing once. The material was peripheral blood, obtained 28 days after the second dose of the MenACWY control vaccine. These receptors originate from an adult who received the MenACWY meningococcal vaccine as a control.

The rearrangement joins TRBV19 to TRBJ2-7, with 10 positions matching TRBD2. The CDR3 consists of 17 residues. The V gene end was trimmed by 3 bases and the J gene end by 3 bases; junction bases not matched to a gene: 11. CDR1 LNHDA and CDR2 SQIVND come from the germline V gene (reference sequence). CDR3 DNA sequence: TGTGCCAGTAGTATCTCAGCGGGAGGGGCGGGTTTCTACGAGCAGTACTTC. This sequence encodes CASSISAGGAGFYEQYF. The full variable domain, rest sourced from reference TRBV19 and TRBJ2-7, is DGGITQSPKYLFRKEGQNVTLSCEQNLNHDAMYWYRQDPGQGLRLIYYSQIVNDFQKGDIAEGYSVSREKKESFPLTVTSAQKNPTAFYLCASSISAGGAGFYEQYFGPGTRLTVT.

This chain uses TRBV9 with TRBJ2-2; TRBD2 matches 7 bases. The CDR3 is made up of 16 amino acids. Germline loops: CDR1 SGDLS, CDR2 YYNGEE. V was clipped by 3 bases and J by 1 base; unmatched bases: 6. Here the CDR3 DNA reads TGTGCCAGCAGCGCAGGAACTAGCGTGAACACCGGGGAGCTGTTTTTT. This gives the protein CASSAGTSVNTGELFF.

The rearrangement joins TRBV5-6 to TRBJ2-1, with 15 bases identical to TRBD2. CDR1 and CDR2 (germline): SGHDT, YYEEEE. The CDR3 spans 19 residues. V shed 3 bases, J shed 3 bases, and the junction held 10 bases outside the gene matches. The CDR3 protein is CASSSPGLAGGPVYNEQFF. The CDR3 nucleotides read TGTGCCAGCAGCTCCCCCGGACTAGCGGGAGGGCCCGTCTACAATGAGCAGTTCTTC.

J is TRBJ2-1 and V is TRBV7-2; TRBD2 might be the D (5 bases). The germline V gene has CDR1 SGHTA and CDR2 FQGNSA. Trimming cost V 1 base and J 7 bases, with 26 bases left between them. CDR3 length: 19 amino acids. The CDR3: CASSLEGWIGMGSLNEQFF. Written as DNA, the CDR3 is TGTGCCAGCAGCTTAGAAGGGTGGATCGGGATGGGCAGTCTGAATGAGCAGTTCTTC.

V is TRBV5-4 and J is TRBJ2-1, with TRBD2 as a possible D gene (7 bases). The CDR3 totals 14 residues. The V end lost 2 bases, the J end lost 6 bases, and 12 bases lay between the germline ends. CDR1 and CDR2 from the germline V gene are SGHNT and YYREEE (reference sequence). The CDR3 here is CASSLGGGSNEQFF. The CDR3 coding sequence is TGTGCCAGCAGCTTAGGGGGGGGCAGCAATGAGCAGTTCTTC. Based on the CDR3 plus reference TRBV5-4 and TRBJ2-1, the full variable domain is ETGVTQSPTHLIKTRGQQVTLRCSSQSGHNTVSWYQQALGQGPQFIFQYYREEENGRGNFPPRFSGLQFPNYSSELNVNALELDDSALYLCASSLGGGSNEQFFGPGTRLTVL.

This clone was seen just once. The chain carries TRBV13 and TRBJ2-3; 9 nucleotides agree with TRBD1. Germline CDR1 and CDR2: PRHDT and FYEKMQ (reference sequence). V was pared by 5 bases and J by 5 bases, with 17 bases of the junction left unmatched. The CDR3 runs 18 residues. The CDR3 loop reads CASSVQGLGTGIKDTQYF. The CDR3 bases are TGTGCCAGCAGCGTCCAAGGCCTCGGGACAGGGATCAAAGATACGCAGTATTTT.

This clone has only one observation. This chain links TRBV21-1 with TRBJ1-1. TRBV21-1 constitutes a pseudogene. The CDR3 covers 18 residues. The CDR3 reads CASSTSADGTGMNTEAFF. CDR3 DNA: TGTGCCAGCAGCACATCCGCGGACGGGACGGGGATGAACACTGAAGCTTTCTTT.

V gene TRBV13 combines with J gene TRBJ2-1, with D perhaps being TRBD1 or TRBD2 (5 bases each). This CDR3 has 17 residues. V lost 3 bases, J lost 5 bases, and 20 bases lay in between. Germline CDR1 PRHDT, CDR2 FYEKMQ (reference sequence). CDR3 bases: TGTGCCAGCAGCTTTAGCCCCCTATTGGGGGAAAACAATGAGCAGTTCTTC. This sequence encodes CASSFSPLLGENNEQFF.

The V call is TRBV19, the J call TRBJ1-4, with 8 bases lining up with TRBD1. The V segment lost 3 bases and the J segment 5 bases; nucleotides outside the gene matches: 14. Germline V gives CDR1 LNHDA, CDR2 SQIVND (reference sequence). CDR3 length: 18 residues. The CDR3 DNA is TGTGCCAGTAGTATCCTAGGACCTACAGGGGGAGCAAATGAAAAACTGTTTTTT. Encoded protein: CASSILGPTGGANEKLFF.

As to this clone: One junction end does not reproduce the germline sequence, and a read error may be involved. The chain carries TRBV7-2 and TRBJ1-2; tentative D call: TRBD1 (6 bases). This CDR3 region has 15 residues. The germline CDR1 and CDR2 sequences are SGHTA and FQGNSA. The CDR3 sequence is CASSWGTHTNYGCTF. The CDR3 region has the DNA TGTGCCAGCAGCTGGGGGACACACACTAACTATGGCTGCACCTTC. Looking up the rest from reference TRBV7-2 and TRBJ1-2 gives the full variable domain: GAGVSQSPSNKVTEKGKDVELRCDPISGHTALYWYRQSLGQGLEFLIYFQGNSAPDKSGLPSDRFSAERTGGSVSTLTIQRTQQEDSAVYLCASSWGTHTNYGCTFGSGTRLTVV.

J is TRBJ2-2 and V is TRBV3-1 (or the pseudogene TRBV3-2); unclear D gene. The CDR3 is made up of 13 amino acids. Germline CDR1 is LGHDT and CDR2 is YNNKEL (reference sequence). With 0 bases removed from V and 6 bases from J, the gap between germline ends came to 5 bases. In DNA, the CDR3 is TGTGCCAGCAGCCAAGATGGGGCCGGGGAGCTGTTTTTT. It codes for CASSQDGAGELFF.

The chain has TRBV20-1 and TRBJ1-3; no clear D. There are 13 residues in the CDR3. Germline V gene sequence: CDR1 DFQATT, CDR2 SNEGSKA (reference sequence). Trimming cost V 3 bases and J 0 bases, with 6 bases left between them. The CDR3 sequence: CSASDASGNTIYF. Written as DNA, the CDR3 is TGCAGTGCTAGTGATGCCTCTGGAAACACCATATATTTT.

V and J are TRBV5-4 and TRBJ2-7; D is perhaps TRBD1 or TRBD2 (5 bases each). Trimming took 4 bases from V and 5 from J, leaving 22 bases between them. The CDR3 runs 16 residues. Germline-derived CDR1 and CDR2 are SGHNT and YYREEE (reference sequence). CDR3 nucleotide sequence: TGTGCCAGCAGCGTAGCTGGGCCGGGACGGAGCCACGAGCAGTACTTC. This gives the protein CASSVAGPGRSHEQYF.

This chain uses TRBV2 with TRBJ2-7; D not resolved. The CDR3 loop spans 12 amino acids. V shed 6 bases and J shed 3 bases, with 9 bases lying between them. Per germline, CDR1 SNHLY and CDR2 FYNNEI. As DNA, the CDR3 is TGTGCCAGCAGAGATAACAGCTACGAGCAGTACTTC. Translating gives CASRDNSYEQYF.

This rearrangement joins TRBV5-1 to TRBJ1-1, with 7 bases fitting TRBD1. The ends lost 4 bases at V and 5 bases at J; junction bases unmatched: 14. Looked up from germline, CDR1 is SGHRS and CDR2 is YFSETQ. CDR3 length equals 16 residues. The CDR3, as DNA: TGCGCCAGCAGCGAACCAACAGGGGTGGGGGGAACTGAAGCTTTCTTT. It specifies CASSEPTGVGGTEAFF.

In nucleotides, the CDR3 is TGTGCCACAAACAAAGCCCCGACTTTCAATCAGCCCCAGCATTTT. As protein: CATNKAPTFNQPQHF. V usage is TRBV10-3 and J usage is TRBJ1-5; D is unclear. CDR3 length equals 15 residues. V was cut by 10 bases and J by 3 bases, with 19 bases left in between. CDR1 and CDR2 from the germline V gene are ENHRY and SYGVKD.

Only one count was recorded for this clone. V gene TRBV5-1 combines with J gene TRBJ2-2, with D hard to call. V lost 0 bases, J lost 6 bases, and 6 bases lay in between. This CDR3 has 13 amino acids. Germline values: CDR1 SGHRS, CDR2 YFSETQ. The CDR3 is CASSLAQAGELFF. The CDR3 nucleotides are TGCGCCAGCAGCTTGGCTCAGGCCGGGGAGCTGTTTTTT. Together with reference TRBV5-1 and TRBJ2-2, the CDR3 gives the full variable domain: KAGVTQTPRYLIKTRGQQVTLSCSPISGHRSVSWYQQTPGQGLQFLFEYFSETQRNKGNFPGRFSGRQFSNSRSEMNVSTLELGDSALYLCASSLAQAGELFFGEGSRLTVL.